Sequencing of this T cell receptor (beta chain) was carried out in a study of radiotherapy plus CTLA-4 blockade in lung cancer. Study-level background: Objective responses arose in 18% of patients, and approximately 31% experienced disease control. Study findings and constraints: Once radiotherapy plus ipilimumab had been given, TCR clones derived from tumor expanded in blood. Early blood T cell clone changes and increased post-radiation serum interferon-beta were reportedly the strongest response predictors.

The CDR3 spans 14 residues. Per the germline V gene, CDR1 is SGHKS and CDR2 is YYEKEE (reference sequence). Points on this clone: Its target is unknown.

Profiled with immunoSEQ multiplex PCR; TCRdb holds only in-frame clones, not every one. The data contain about 15,000 clones, 65% to 75% of them singletons. The chain is built from TRBV5-5 and TRBJ2-5, with a possible D match to TRBD2 (6 bases). The last part of the DNA fits TRBJ2-7 better; the J call may be wrong. The source material was peripheral blood, sampled from a patient treated with radiotherapy plus ipilimumab. The sequence was collected from a human donor with non-small cell lung cancer whose response to radiotherapy plus ipilimumab could not be evaluated. As DNA, the CDR3 is TGTGCCAGCAGCCTGCGCGGGACGGACTACGAGCAGTACTTC. It translates to CASSLRGTDYEQYF.